This T cell receptor (beta chain) was captured in a study of regulatory T cells. This CDR3 is built from 13 residues. Germline values: CDR1 PRHDT, CDR2 FYEKMQ (reference sequence). Deletions cut 5 bases from V and 8 bases from J, with 13 bases between. Study-wide results and caveats: Skewed V and J usage and few unique V-J pairs marked patient repertoires, most in Tregs.

As for this clone: Its specificity is unknown.

The primer mix had 52 TRBV and 13 TRBJ primers. Sequenced by immunoSEQ multiplex PCR; TCRdb stores in-frame clones only, minus some. The sample holds about 18,000 clones, more than 85% seen once. All CD3G-deficient patients showed autoimmunity, more severe in two. Patients aged 2 to 39 years had fewer naive T cells. V and J are TRBV13 and TRBJ2-1, with D perhaps given as TRBD1 or TRBD2 (6 bases each). This TCR came from a person between 18 and 30 years old with CD3G deficiency. The sample consisted of CD8+ T cells sorted from blood. The CDR3 reads CASSPRGADEQFF. CDR3 coding DNA: TGTGCCAGCAGCCCGAGGGGGGCGGATGAGCAGTTCTTC. Filled out from reference TRBV13 and TRBJ2-1, the complete variable domain reads AAGVIQSPRHLIKEKRETATLKCYPIPRHDTVYWYQQGPGQDPQFLISFYEKMQSDKGSIPDRFSAQQFSDYHSELNMSSLELGDSALYFCASSPRGADEQFFGPGTRLTVL.